Sequencing of this TCR beta chain was carried out in a study of T cells in Graves' hyperthyroidism and ophthalmopathy. Study overall: It was at initial diagnosis, before any treatment, that peripheral blood was collected. Overall study findings and caveats: A model using 13 V-J features told ophthalmopathy apart from stable hyperthyroidism.

Comment on this clonotype: What it binds is not known.

Extraction of PBMCs used under 13 ml of fresh peripheral blood. Amplification of TCR beta CDR3 regions was performed using RNA transcripts as template. TCR CDR3 regions were first amplified by RT-PCR with HTBI primers. TCRdb processed the multiplex PCR reads anew with MiXCR; each CDR3 protein has one entry. The sample includes about half a million distinct CDR3 sequences, less than 25% of them seen just once. Between the trimmed V and J ends, which lost 8 bases and 0 bases, there was a span of 14 bases. The V gene's germline CDR1 is SGHTA and CDR2 FQGNSA. This CDR3 is built from 15 residues. The sequence was collected from a woman between 65 and 79 years old with Graves' ophthalmopathy. Source material: blood. The chain employs TRBV7-2 and TRBJ1-5; tentative D call: TRBD1 (5 bases). For the CDR3, the DNA is TGTGCCAGCGCTCCGTGGGGGGGTAGCAATCAGCCCCAGCATTTT. Translated: CASAPWGGSNQPQHF.